The next 15 T cell receptor beta chains were all read from a single sample in a study of neurological immune-mediated disorders. A single record per CDR3 protein comes from TCRdb applying MiXCR to the 5' RACE reads. This table holds about 88,000 distinct CDR3 sequences, 3.5% found once. The sequenced sample was PBMCs. Source of these receptors: a woman under 30 with multiple sclerosis.

Details on this clonotype: A much more abundant neighbour one base away suggests this may be a read error. This CDR3 is missing its conserved last phenylalanine or tryptophan, likely due to a read error. The J gene is TRBJ1-2, the V gene TRBV7-9; D gene ambiguous. Germline V lookup: CDR1 SEHNR, CDR2 FQNEAQ (reference sequence). CDR3 length: 12 residues. Trimming cost V 1 base and J 3 bases, with 3 bases left between them. CDR3 in amino acids: CASSLDHYGYTC. The CDR3 DNA reads TGTGCCAGCAGCTTAGACCACTATGGCTACACCTGC.

This clonotype was detected only a few times. The genes are TRBV28 and TRBJ1-2, with D hard to call. Trimming shortened V by 6 bases and J by 6 bases, and 14 bases separated the two germline ends. CDR1 and CDR2 (germline): MDHEN, SYDVKM. The CDR3 runs 13 residues. The CDR3 region is CASSLNGANGYTF. Here the CDR3 DNA reads TGTGCCAGCAGCCTGAATGGAGCCAATGGCTACACCTTC.

This clonotype was seen many times. The chain links TRBV7-9 to TRBJ1-6; 7 positions agree with TRBD1. The V gene end was trimmed by 5 bases and the J gene end by 6 bases; junction bases not matched to a gene: 7. The CDR3 length is 15 residues. In germline, CDR1 is SEHNR, CDR2 FQNEAQ (reference sequence). In DNA form, the CDR3 reads TGTGCCAGCAGCCGTGAGACAGGGTTTAATTCACCCCTCCACTTT. This translates into CASSRETGFNSPLHF. Variable domain in full (rest from reference TRBV7-9 and TRBJ1-6): DTGVSQNPRHKITKRGQNVTFRCDPISEHNRLYWYRQTLGQGPEFLTYFQNEAQLEKSRLLSDRFSAERPKGSFSTLEIQRTEQGDSAMYLCASSRETGFNSPLHFGNGTRLTVT.

This clonotype was seen many times. The rearrangement joins TRBV12-3 or TRBV12-4 to TRBJ2-7, with D tentatively TRBD2 (6 bases). This CDR3 has 13 amino acids. V was shortened by 5 bases and J by 4 bases, with 12 bases between the two germline ends. CDR3 sequence (DNA): TGTGCCAGCAGTGGAGGGCAGGGTTACGAGCAGTACTTC. Protein: CASSGGQGYEQYF.

This clonotype was seen many times. V gene TRBV6-6 combines with J gene TRBJ2-7; D might be TRBD1 or TRBD2, each matching 6 bases. Germline CDR1 reads MNHNY; CDR2 reads SVGAGI (reference sequence). CDR3 length equals 16 residues. V shed 10 bases and J shed 1 base, with 23 bases lying between them. The CDR3 here is CATLLTGGGRSYEQYF. The DNA for the CDR3 is TGTGCCACCCTCCTGACCGGGGGCGGTCGGTCCTACGAGCAGTACTTC.

This clonotype occurred many times. The CDR3 is CSAARGGNEQFF. CDR3 coding DNA: TGCAGTGCTGCACGGGGGGGGAATGAGCAGTTCTTC. V gene TRBV20-1 combines with J gene TRBJ2-1; 8 nucleotides match TRBD2. Looked up from germline, CDR1 is DFQATT and CDR2 is SNEGSKA (reference sequence). The CDR3 totals 12 residues. V trimming: 5 bases; J trimming: 7 bases; junction bases outside the gene matches: 4.

This clonotype was counted many times. This chain uses TRBV19 with TRBJ1-4, with TRBD1 matching over 9 bases. The CDR3 length is 13 residues. The ends lost 3 bases at V and 14 bases at J; junction bases unmatched: 7. Germline V CDR1 and CDR2: LNHDA, SQIVND (reference sequence). CDR3 loop: CASSIGTGYELFF. For the CDR3, the DNA is TGTGCCAGTAGTATCGGGACAGGGTATGAGCTGTTTTTT.

This clonotype has a count of ten or more. The genes are TRBV21-1 and TRBJ2-3; TRBD1 is taken as the D call from the table, unchecked against the DNA. TRBV21-1 is assigned pseudogene status. The CDR3 sequence is 14 residues long. DNA of the CDR3: TGTGCCAGCCGTGGGACAGGGATCCCAGATACGCAGTATTTT. Its protein product is CASRGTGIPDTQYF.

Details on this clonotype: Possible read error: a much larger clone is one base away. The CDR3 spells CDSNGGLEAFF. CDR3 nucleotides: TGCGACAGCAACGGCGGCTTAGAAGCTTTCTTT. The chain couples TRBV10-2 to TRBJ1-1, with D unclear. The CDR3 is 11 residues long. CDR1 is WSHSY, CDR2 SAAADI, per germline.

This clonotype was seen ten or more times. The gene calls are TRBV29-1 and TRBJ1-1; D perhaps matches TRBD1 (6 bases). Trimming cost V 7 bases and J 1 base, with 10 bases left between them. The CDR3 spans 12 residues. The V gene's germline CDR1 is SQVTM and CDR2 ANQGSEA. CDR3 in DNA: TGCAGCGCCCTCAGGGGGAACACTGAAGCTTTCTTT. Amino acids: CSALRGNTEAFF.

This clonotype was counted many times. CDR3 loop: CASSTQGGDYGYTF. DNA for the CDR3: TGCGCCAGCAGCACACAGGGTGGAGACTATGGCTACACCTTC. The chain carries TRBV5-1 and TRBJ1-2; D is possibly TRBD1 (6 bases). The CDR3 sequence is 14 residues long. Trimming took off 4 bases at V and 3 bases at J, with 13 bases between the two ends. Germline assignment: CDR1 SGHRS and CDR2 YFSETQ.

As concerns this clonotype: One junction end does not reproduce the germline sequence, and a read error may be involved. J is TRBJ1-1 and V is TRBV19; the D is unclear. CDR1 is LNHDA, CDR2 SQIVND, per germline (reference sequence). The CDR3 loop spans 12 amino acids. For the CDR3, the DNA is TGTGACAGTACCGCCTGGGACACTGAAGCTTTCTTT. This codes for CDSTAWDTEAFF.

This clonotype was seen repeatedly, ten times or more. CDR3 sequence (DNA): TGTGCCAGCAGTTTGGGCAACCCTACCTACGAGCAGTACTTC. This encodes CASSLGNPTYEQYF. The chain links TRBV28 to TRBJ2-7; D uncertain. This CDR3 has 14 amino acids. V lost 3 bases and J lost 2, with 11 bases in between. Germline V gives CDR1 MDHEN, CDR2 SYDVKM. Variable domain in full (rest from reference TRBV28 and TRBJ2-7): DVKVTQSSRYLVKRTGEKVFLECVQDMDHENMFWYRQDPGLGLRLIYFSYDVKMKEKGDIPEGYSVSREKKERFSLILESASTNQTSMYLCASSLGNPTYEQYFGPGTRLTVT.

This clonotype was detected many times. This sequence joins TRBV4-3 and TRBJ2-1; 7 nucleotides match TRBD2. V shed 0 bases, J shed 7 bases, and the junction held 9 bases outside the gene matches. Germline V gives CDR1 LGHNA, CDR2 YSLEER. This CDR3 comprises 16 residues. The CDR3 DNA is TGCGCCAGCAGCCAAGATCTCGCGGGAGTAAATAATGAGCAGTTCTTC. It translates to CASSQDLAGVNNEQFF.

This clonotype has a count of ten or more. The chain employs TRBV19 and TRBJ2-5; 8 bases fit TRBD1. The CDR3 loop spans 14 amino acids. Per the germline V gene, CDR1 is LNHDA and CDR2 is SQIVND (reference sequence). Losses at the gene ends were 2 bases for V and 2 bases for J; bases not matched to a gene: 1. The CDR3 region has the DNA TGTGCCAGTAGTATACGACAGGGGCAAGAGACCCAGTACTTC. Its protein product is CASSIRQGQETQYF.